The 13 T cell receptor beta chains in this list originate from one sample, sequenced in a study of blood T cell repertoires in COVID-19. The method was immunoSEQ multiplex PCR; TCRdb's version includes in-frame clones alone and lacks a portion of them. The table records over 25,000 clones, 80% to 90% of them present only once. Sample: peripheral blood. Receptors originate from a human donor in a cohort sampled during active COVID-19. The donor label of this sample is uncertain.

This clone was seen just once. The V and J genes are TRBV6-2 or TRBV6-3 and TRBJ2-7, with D possibly being TRBD1 (5 bases). The CDR3 covers 13 residues. Germline assignment: CDR1 MNHEY and CDR2 SVGEGT. Trimming shortened V by 0 bases and J by 12 bases, and 15 bases separated the two germline ends. CDR3 sequence (DNA): TGTGCCAGCAGTTACTCGTCCCAGGCAGGGTGGTACTTC. It translates to CASSYSSQAGWYF.

The gene calls are TRBV3-1 (or the pseudogene TRBV3-2) and TRBJ1-4; D perhaps matches TRBD1 (5 bases). Looked up from germline, CDR1 is LGHDT and CDR2 is YNNKEL (reference sequence). This CDR3 region has 15 residues. V gave up 4 bases and J gave up 5 bases, with 14 bases separating them. CDR3: CASSLLSGNNEKLFF. CDR3 nucleotide sequence: TGTGCCAGCAGCCTCCTGTCAGGGAACAATGAAAAACTGTTTTTT.

The chain employs TRBV5-5 and TRBJ2-2; perhaps TRBD1 as D (5 bases). The germline CDR1 and CDR2 sequences are SGHKS and YYEKEE (reference sequence). The CDR3 is made up of 15 amino acids. The germline V and J ends were trimmed by 0 bases and 1 base, with 7 bases remaining between them. CDR3 sequence (DNA): TGTGCCAGCAGCTTGGGAACAGGGAACACCGGGGAGCTGTTTTTT. Translated: CASSLGTGNTGELFF. Full variable domain (missing parts from reference TRBV5-5 and TRBJ2-2): DAGVTQSPTHLIKTRGQQVTLRCSPISGHKSVSWYQQVLGQGPQFIFQYYEKEERGRGNFPDRFSARQFPNYSSELNVNALLLGDSALYLCASSLGTGNTGELFFGEGSRLTVL.

This chain links TRBV2 with TRBJ1-6; TRBD1 aligns across 10 bases. V lost 8 bases and J lost 10; bases outside the gene matches: 8. This CDR3 has 14 residues. From germline, CDR1 is SNHLY and CDR2 FYNNEI. CDR3 in amino acids: CASRQGAGGSPLHF. In nucleotides, the CDR3 is TGTGCCAGCCGACAGGGGGCAGGGGGATCACCCCTCCACTTT.

The table lists this clone with a few counts. The CDR3 is CASYPTRYTEAFF. The DNA of the CDR3 is TGTGCCAGCTATCCAACCCGGTACACTGAAGCTTTCTTT. This rearrangement joins TRBV27 to TRBJ1-1; no firm D call. The CDR3 has 13 residues. Trimming took off 8 bases at V and 3 bases at J, with 13 bases between the two ends. Germline values: CDR1 MNHEY, CDR2 SMNVEV (reference sequence).

This chain links TRBV27 with TRBJ2-7; 7 bases line up with TRBD1. The CDR3 is made up of 14 amino acids. Trimming cost V 8 bases and J 2 bases; bases outside gene matches: 9. Germline CDR1 and CDR2: MNHEY and SMNVEV (reference sequence). This CDR3 reads CASGRTGATYEQYF. The CDR3 DNA is TGTGCCAGCGGAAGGACAGGCGCTACCTACGAGCAGTACTTC.

The DNA for the CDR3 is TGTGCCAGCACCTGGGCGGGGCCAGATACGCAGTATTTT. This translates into CASTWAGPDTQYF. The V call is TRBV5-8, the J call TRBJ2-3; maybe TRBD2 (6 bases). There are 13 residues in the CDR3. Trimming cost V 6 bases and J 4 bases, with 12 bases left between them. Per germline, CDR1 SGHTS and CDR2 YDEGEE. Combining the CDR3 with reference TRBV5-8 and TRBJ2-3 gives the whole variable domain EAGVTQSPTHLIKTRGQQATLRCSPISGHTSVYWYQQALGLGLQFLLWYDEGEERNRGNFPPRFSGRQFPNYSSELNVNALELEDSALYLCASTWAGPDTQYFGPGTRLTVL.

The chain carries TRBV6-6 and TRBJ1-6; D is uncertain. V lost 2 bases and J 14 bases, leaving 10 bases between the germline ends. The CDR3 sequence is 12 residues long. The V gene's germline CDR1 is MNHNY and CDR2 SVGAGI (reference sequence). CDR3 in amino acids: CASSYAEVTLHF. DNA of the CDR3: TGTGCCAGCAGTTACGCTGAGGTCACCCTCCACTTT.

The chain links TRBV11-3 to TRBJ2-3, with 14 bases identical to TRBD2. Germline loops: CDR1 SGHNT, CDR2 YENEEA. This CDR3 spans 15 amino acids. Trimming removed 5 bases from V and 6 bases from J; junction bases left unmatched: 4. CDR3 nucleotides: TGTGCCAGCAGCCTGACTAGCGGGGGGGCGGATACGCAGTATTTT. Its protein is CASSLTSGGADTQYF.

The chain links TRBV6-2 or TRBV6-3 to TRBJ1-5; 7 nucleotides match TRBD1. The germline gives CDR1 MNHEY, CDR2 SVGEGT. V lost 6 bases and J lost 0; bases outside the gene matches: 5. CDR3 size: 15 residues. The CDR3: CASSRQGSSNQPQHF. CDR3 DNA sequence: TGTGCCAGCAGCCGACAGGGAAGTAGCAATCAGCCCCAGCATTTT.

J is TRBJ2-1 and V is TRBV7-3; 9 bases agree with TRBD1. The CDR3 extends over 15 amino acids. V gave up 1 base and J gave up 7 bases; unmatched junction bases: 5. Germline-derived CDR1 and CDR2 are SGHTA and FQGTGA. CDR3 sequence reads: CASSLITGGINEQFF. The DNA for the CDR3 is TGTGCCAGCAGCTTAATTACAGGGGGCATTAATGAGCAGTTCTTC.

The chain combines TRBV5-4 with TRBJ2-7; D is possibly TRBD1 (6 bases). Per the germline V gene, CDR1 is SGHNT and CDR2 is YYREEE (reference sequence). The CDR3 spans 14 residues. The ends were cut back, 4 bases at V and 6 bases at J, with 17 bases in the middle. CDR3 in amino acids: CASSSIDRSGEQYF. For the CDR3, the DNA is TGTGCCAGCAGCAGCATTGACAGGTCGGGCGAGCAGTACTTC.

J is TRBJ1-6 and V is TRBV7-9; 8 bases match TRBD1. V gave up 10 bases and J gave up 7 bases; unmatched junction bases: 6. This CDR3 region has 13 residues. Looked up from germline, CDR1 is SEHNR and CDR2 is FQNEAQ (reference sequence). The CDR3: CATQGASNSPLHF. For the CDR3, the DNA is TGTGCCACCCAGGGGGCGTCGAATTCACCCCTCCACTTT.